This TCR beta chain originates from a study of identifying expanded T cells in peripheral blood (dated by TCRdb to about 2019). Turning to the overall study: Technical replicates were generated by sequencing separate aliquots of the same genomic DNA pool, and four replicates were compared pairwise.

During the collection period, no immune events, such as infections, were documented for the healthy donors. To calibrate time-dependent variance in a beta-binomial model of T-cell clone differential abundance, blood repertoires from healthy donors were used as a training cohort. The training cohort was composed of 10 or so healthy donors, 3 female and 7 male. Donor ages ranged from roughly 29 to 64 years, with an average of roughly 40 years. Obtained from a commercial supplier, whole blood was collected from each healthy donor at three time points set about 2 weeks apart. Genomic DNA was extracted from unsorted whole blood for immunosequencing. Per the germline V gene (reference sequence), LNHDA is the CDR1 and SQIVND is the CDR2. V loses 4 bases of germline sequence and J loses 3 bases, and the interval between the two ends is 12 bases. The CDR3 runs 14 residues from the cysteine to the phenylalanine. Just the 42-base CDR3 DNA is kept, in frame starting at base 1.

The immunoSEQ Assay, which relies on bias-controlled multiplex PCR amplification of genomic DNA, was used to profile TCRbeta CDR3 regions. As for the original processing: The absolute abundance of each unique TCRbeta CDR3 region was quantified after sequences were collapsed and filtered. Differential abundance was tested with a binomial (Fisher-equivalent) model and with a beta-binomial model adding time-dependent variance fitted from healthy donors. Clones with fewer than 5 combined templates were excluded, and clones with Benjamini-Hochberg FDR below 0.01 were called differentially abundant. Beta-binomial variance was modeled as a function of total template count across the two samples using the form v = (b*log(k)+a)^2. Held by TCRdb, this immuneACCESS table contains in-frame sequences only and omits some clones. Under half of the omission traces to an unresolved V gene where checked; the cause of the rest is unknown. Clonal size and the V and J genes are those of that table, whereas D and trimming came from the DNA. For this sample there are 100,000 to 150,000 clones; roughly 82% appear just once. The leading ten clones occupy roughly 3.3% of the sample.

Remarks on this clone: Its target antigen remains unknown. Base-call qualities are not available, and no considerably larger clone is one nucleotide away.

Points the paper makes about the study in general: Variance in clone template counts between approximately 2-week samples significantly increased with total template count across all healthy donors. The authors expected biological variance in healthy repertoires might increase further over much longer intervals such as months to years. The binomial model flagged approximately 1.2 differentially abundant clones between technical replicates but about 15 over about 2 weeks and around 19 over about four weeks. The beta-binomial model significantly reduced the number of clones called differentially abundant and the false-positive rate across all healthy-donor time intervals.

Sequenced input: blood. The receptor comes from a person aged 18-69 years in good health. This chain is built from TRBV19 and TRBJ1-1; 6 matching bases give a weak D call of TRBD1. CDR3 reads: CASSKGGRYTEAFF. The nucleotide sequence is given as TGTGCCAGTAGTAAGGGGGGAAGGTACACTGAAGCTTTCTTT.